Below, 20 T cell receptor beta chains from the same sample are listed, as sequenced in a study of breast tumors, draining lymph nodes, adjacent tissues. TCRdb reprocessed the multiplex PCR reads with MiXCR, giving one entry per CDR3 protein. Altogether roughly 130,000 distinct CDR3 sequences are present, 15% to 20% being singletons, with the ten largest covering roughly 3.6%. The lymph nodes were axillary draining lymph nodes from breast cancer patients. The sample consisted of axillary lymph node tissue. These receptors were collected from a female donor with breast cancer. Some clones in this sample may be carry-over from other donors' samples.

This clonotype appeared a few times. CDR3 sequence (DNA): TGTGCCAGCAGCGACCCCCGCTCCTACGAGCAGTACTTC. Protein: CASSDPRSYEQYF. The rearrangement uses TRBV27 and TRBJ2-7; D remains unclear. V was shortened by 6 bases and J by 0 bases, with 9 bases between the two germline ends. Looked up from germline, CDR1 is MNHEY and CDR2 is SMNVEV (reference sequence). The CDR3 is made up of 13 amino acids.

This clonotype has ten or more counts. This chain uses TRBV2 with TRBJ1-5; a possible D gene is TRBD1 (5 bases). The germline gives CDR1 SNHLY, CDR2 FYNNEI. This CDR3 region has 12 residues. Trimming took 10 bases from V and 0 from J, leaving 7 bases between them. For the CDR3, the DNA is TGTGCCATCAGGGATAGCAATCAGCCCCAGCATTTT. Protein sequence: CAIRDSNQPQHF.

This clonotype was seen many times. The chain combines TRBV18 with TRBJ2-5; 8 positions agree with TRBD1. The J segment lost 6 bases and the V segment lost 0 bases, leaving 3 bases of the junction unmatched. Germline V gene sequence: CDR1 KGHSH, CDR2 LQKENI. The CDR3 is 14 amino acids. CDR3 region: CASSPPQGAKTQYF. CDR3 sequence (DNA): TGTGCCAGCTCACCACCGCAGGGGGCGAAGACCCAGTACTTC. The full variable domain, completed using reference TRBV18 and TRBJ2-5, is NAGVMQNPRHLVRRRGQEARLRCSPMKGHSHVYWYRQLPEEGLKFMVYLQKENIIDESGMPKERFSAEFPKEGPSILRIQQVVRGDSAAYFCASSPPQGAKTQYFGPGTRLLVL.

This clonotype was recorded at least ten times. The gene calls are TRBV3-1 and TRBJ2-7, with a weak D call TRBD2 (5 bases). The CDR3 runs to 14 residues. Germline V gene lookup returns CDR1 LGHDT and CDR2 YNNKEL (reference sequence). Trimming stripped 1 base from V and 3 bases from J, with 10 bases between. Here the CDR3 DNA reads TGTGCCAGCAGCCAAGCTGACGGGAACTACGAGCAGTACTTC. Its translation is CASSQADGNYEQYF.

Regarding this clonotype: This may come from a read error, since a much larger clone is one base off. This chain joins TRBV7-8 and TRBJ1-4; D possibly corresponds to TRBD1 (5 bases). Germline V gene data show CDR1 as SGHVS and CDR2 as FQNEAQ. The germline V and J ends were trimmed by 4 bases and 14 bases, with 17 bases remaining between them. This CDR3 is built from 13 residues. CDR3 sequence reads: CASSSSGTRRLFF. The CDR3 DNA reads TGTGCCAGCAGCTCATCCGGGACCCGTAGGCTGTTTTTT.

Of note for this clonotype: A read error may be the cause here, since a much bigger clone is one base away. The chain combines TRBV12-3 or TRBV12-4 with TRBJ2-1; D unresolved. This CDR3 is built from 13 residues. The CDR3 spells CASGFSRLNEQFF. In DNA, the CDR3 is TGTGCCAGCGGTTTCTCCCGGCTGAATGAGCAGTTCTTC.

This clonotype has a count of ten or more. This chain uses TRBV29-1 with TRBJ2-1; maybe TRBD1 (5 bases). The length of the CDR3 is 12 residues. The V gene lost 3 bases and the J gene lost 9 bases, with 12 bases spanning the gap. Germline assignment: CDR1 SQVTM and CDR2 ANQGSEA. Written as DNA, the CDR3 is TGCAGCGTTGAGCAGGGTGGGGTTGAGCAGTTCTTC. Amino acids: CSVEQGGVEQFF.

Only a few counts were recorded for this clonotype. This CDR3 reads CASRASGGGEQYF. Written as DNA, the CDR3 is TGTGCCAGCAGGGCCTCAGGGGGCGGGGAGCAGTACTTC. The chain couples TRBV28 to TRBJ2-7; 8 positions agree with TRBD1. This CDR3 comprises 13 residues. Germline-derived CDR1 and CDR2 are MDHEN and SYDVKM. V lost 6 bases to trimming and J lost 7 bases; unmatched junction nucleotides: 8.

On this clonotype: A single base separates this from a much larger clone, so it may be a read error. CDR3 sequence reads: CASSRDGAGYGYTF. The CDR3, as DNA: TGTGCCAGTAGTAGGGACGGTGCTGGCTATGGCTACACCTTC. The rearrangement joins TRBV19 to TRBJ1-2, with a possible D match to TRBD1 (5 bases). This CDR3 spans 14 amino acids. From germline, CDR1 is LNHDA and CDR2 SQIVND (reference sequence). Trimming took off 4 bases at V and 4 bases at J, with 13 bases between the two ends.

This clonotype appeared many times. The rearrangement links TRBV4-2 to TRBJ1-4, with 7 bases that match TRBD1. The V gene's germline CDR1 is LGHNA and CDR2 YNFKEQ. With 5 bases clipped from V and 4 bases from J, the junction kept 16 bases outside the gene matches. The CDR3 contains 18 residues. The DNA for the CDR3 is TGTGCCAGCAGCGGAATTCAGGGGGGTAAATTAGGTAATGAAAAACTGTTTTTT. Its protein is CASSGIQGGKLGNEKLFF.

This clonotype turned up a few times. This sequence may be a read error, since a much larger clone differs from it by one base. This chain uses TRBV6-5 with TRBJ2-3; possible D gene TRBD1, 6 bases. The CDR3 is 12 amino acids. The germline V gene has CDR1 MNHEY and CDR2 SVGAGI. This chain's CDR3 is CASGRGTDAQYF. CDR3 DNA sequence: TGTGCCAGCGGCAGGGGCACAGATGCGCAGTATTTT.

This clonotype showed up many times. V and J are TRBV12-3 or TRBV12-4 and TRBJ1-2, with 7 bases that match TRBD1. The ends lost 6 bases at V and 7 bases at J; junction bases unmatched: 14. The CDR3 runs 15 residues. This chain's CDR3 is CASSKRQGTVFGYTF. The CDR3 nucleotides read TGTGCCAGCAGCAAACGACAGGGTACGGTGTTTGGCTACACCTTC.

Points on this clonotype: Mismatch with germline at one junction end may stem from a read error. This chain's CDR3 is CACRSGTVTDTQYF. CDR3 DNA sequence: TGTGCCTGCAGGTCCGGGACTGTAACGGATACGCAGTATTTT. The rearrangement links TRBV28 to TRBJ2-3; maybe TRBD2 (6 bases). The CDR3 runs to 14 residues. Germline CDR1 is MDHEN and CDR2 is SYDVKM.

This clonotype came up many times. The gene calls are TRBV29-1 and TRBJ1-2; 7 nucleotides agree with TRBD1. From germline, CDR1 is SQVTM and CDR2 ANQGSEA. There are 15 residues in the CDR3. The V and J ends lost 0 bases and 5 bases, in that order; junction bases with no gene match: 9. The DNA for the CDR3 is TGCAGCGTTGAAGATCAGGACAGGCGAGTTTATGGCTACACCTTC. Protein sequence: CSVEDQDRRVYGYTF.

This clonotype was observed a handful of times. The rearrangement links TRBV7-2 to TRBJ2-2; D not resolved. CDR1 is SGHTA and CDR2 is FQGNSA in the germline V gene. CDR3 length equals 14 residues. V lost 1 base, J lost 5 bases, and 8 bases lay in between. The CDR3 bases are TGTGCCAGCAGCTTAGGTTTAGGAACCGGGGAGCTGTTTTTT. This encodes CASSLGLGTGELFF.

This clonotype was seen a handful of times. Written as DNA, the CDR3 is TGTGCCAGCAGCGGCTCCATACTTTCTGGGGCCAACGTCCTGACTTTC. Translated, it gives CASSGSILSGANVLTF. This sequence joins TRBV9 and TRBJ2-6; D uncertain. Germline CDR1 SGDLS, CDR2 YYNGEE. There are 16 residues in the CDR3. V was cut by 3 bases and J by 1 base, with 11 bases left in between.

There are many counts of this clonotype. The gene calls are TRBV12-3 or TRBV12-4 and TRBJ1-3, with unresolved D. The CDR3 has 13 amino acids. Between the trimmed V and J ends, which lost 5 bases and 0 bases, there was a span of 5 bases. As DNA, the CDR3 is TGTGCCAGCAGTGCCCTCTCTGGAAACACCATATATTTT. Its protein is CASSALSGNTIYF.

This clonotype appeared many times. The chain employs TRBV7-9 and TRBJ1-3; TRBD1 is a possible D gene (5 bases). The V and J ends lost 5 bases and 2 bases respectively, with 13 bases between them. This CDR3 comprises 15 residues. Per germline, CDR1 SEHNR and CDR2 FQNEAQ (reference sequence). CDR3 residues: CASSTVDRAGNTIYF. The CDR3 nucleotides are TGTGCCAGCAGCACCGTTGACAGAGCTGGAAACACCATATATTTT.

This clonotype was recorded many times. The chain recombines TRBV12-3 or TRBV12-4 with TRBJ2-3; the match to TRBD2 covers 12 bases. The CDR3 totals 15 residues. V trimming: 5 bases; J trimming: 3 bases; junction bases outside the gene matches: 3. The CDR3 here is CASSPTSGGTDTQYF. DNA for the CDR3: TGTGCCAGCAGTCCAACTAGCGGGGGGACAGATACGCAGTATTTT.

This clonotype was counted between two and nine times. This chain connects TRBV27 to TRBJ1-5; TRBD1 is a possible D gene (5 bases). CDR1 MNHEY and CDR2 SMNVEV come from the germline V gene (reference sequence). This CDR3 is built from 17 residues. V lost 0 bases and J lost 7, with 19 bases in between. For the CDR3, the DNA is TGTGCCAGCAGTTTATCGTTTCCTGGACATCCTGGGCAGCCCCAGCATTTT. It yields the protein CASSLSFPGHPGQPQHF.